The subject of this entry is one T cell receptor beta chain. As yet, its antigen is unknown. The sample originates from a study of STAT3 mutations in large granular lymphocyte leukemia. Study findings and constraints: Variable sampling intervals and differing treatment regimens complicated linking therapy response to TCR clonal burden changes. No sample exists from the first appearance of each clone. In T-cell large granular lymphocyte leukemia, about half of patients showed multiple immunodominant subclonotypes.

This CDR3 has 14 residues. Germline V gene lookup returns CDR1 SGHTA and CDR2 FQGNSA. Trimming cost V 7 bases and J 3 bases, with 15 bases left between them. Average productive template count per sample was 35,000 to 45,000. Method: immunoSEQ multiplex PCR; TCRdb's copy keeps in-frame clones and lacks some. This repertoire shows about 6,000 clones, about 35% found once; its top ten account for about a sixth. The specimen sequenced was peripheral blood mononuclear cells. The chain employs TRBV7-2 and TRBJ1-2; maybe TRBD1 (5 bases). The sequence came from a woman aged 40-49 years with T-cell large granular lymphocyte leukemia. Some clones in this sample may be carry-over from other donors' samples. The CDR3 sequence: CASNQGYPYYGYTF. DNA for the CDR3: TGTGCCAGCAACCAGGGATACCCTTACTATGGCTACACCTTC.